This entry lists 30 T cell receptor beta chains sequenced from one sample in a study of T cells in Graves' hyperthyroidism and ophthalmopathy. Researchers took RNA transcripts and amplified the TCR beta CDR3 regions from them. RT-PCR in the first round (using the HTBI primer set) targeted the TCR CDR3. TCRdb called the multiplex PCR reads again in MiXCR, with one record for every CDR3 protein. The table records about 410,000 distinct CDR3 sequences, roughly 14% of them present only once. The source material was blood. Every receptor here comes from a man younger than 30 with Graves' ophthalmopathy.

This clonotype has at least ten counts. The chain employs TRBV11-2 and TRBJ2-7; 7 bases fit TRBD2. Germline values: CDR1 SGHAT, CDR2 FQNNGV. The J segment lost 7 bases and the V segment lost 5 bases, leaving 14 bases of the junction unmatched. The CDR3 is 15 residues long. CDR3 protein: CASSPVARELDEQYF. CDR3 DNA: TGTGCCAGCAGCCCCGTCGCGCGGGAGCTTGATGAGCAGTACTTC.

This clonotype was counted at least ten times. The CDR3, as DNA: TGCGCCAGCAGTGAGTCTGCCGAGATGGGGACTGAAGCTTTCTTT. Translated, it gives CASSESAEMGTEAFF. The chain is built from TRBV10-1 and TRBJ1-1; D unresolved. The V end lost 0 bases, the J end lost 5 bases, and 13 bases lay between the germline ends. The CDR3 is 15 residues long. Germline loops: CDR1 WNHNN, CDR2 SYGVQD (reference sequence).

This clonotype was counted only a few times. The chain uses TRBV7-6 and TRBJ1-1; D may be TRBD1 (6 bases). The ends were cut back, 3 bases at V and 4 bases at J, with 15 bases in the middle. Germline V gives CDR1 SGHVS, CDR2 FNYEAQ. There are 15 residues in the CDR3. CDR3 protein: CASSFYPNRVTEAFF. CDR3 sequence (DNA): TGTGCCAGCAGCTTCTACCCCAACAGGGTCACTGAAGCTTTCTTT. Looking up the rest from reference TRBV7-6 and TRBJ1-1 gives the full variable domain: GAGVSQSPRYKVTKRGQDVALRCDPISGHVSLYWYRQALGQGPEFLTYFNYEAQQDKSGLPNDRFSAERPEGSISTLTIQRTEQRDSAMYRCASSFYPNRVTEAFFGQGTRLTVV.

This clonotype was detected ten times or more. The rearrangement links TRBV29-1 to TRBJ1-1; D remains ambiguous. CDR1 and CDR2 from the germline V gene are SQVTM and ANQGSEA. V lost 5 bases and J lost 0, with 10 bases in between. The CDR3 is 13 residues long. CDR3 DNA sequence: TGCAGCGTTAGCAGTGATATGAACACTGAAGCTTTCTTT. Encoded protein: CSVSSDMNTEAFF. Full variable domain (rest looked up from reference TRBV29-1 and TRBJ1-1): SAVISQKPSRDICQRGTSLTIQCQVDSQVTMMFWYRQQPGQSLTLIATANQGSEATYESGFVIDKFPISRPNLTFSTLTVSNMSPEDSSIYLCSVSSDMNTEAFFGQGTRLTVV.

This sequence joins TRBV7-3 and TRBJ2-1, with D possibly being TRBD2 (6 bases). Trimming shortened V by 1 base and J by 7 bases, and 17 bases separated the two germline ends. The CDR3 totals 16 residues. Looked up from germline, CDR1 is SGHTA and CDR2 is FQGTGA. CDR3 loop: CASSLKWPGEDNEQFF. The CDR3 DNA reads TGTGCCAGCAGCTTAAAGTGGCCGGGAGAGGATAATGAGCAGTTCTTC.

The CDR3 is CASSLNLAGYNEQFF. DNA for the CDR3: TGTGCCAGCAGCTTGAATCTAGCGGGGTATAATGAGCAGTTCTTC. The chain is built from TRBV7-2 and TRBJ2-1; TRBD2 agrees at 9 bases. Losses at the gene ends were 3 bases for V and 7 bases for J; bases not matched to a gene: 7. This CDR3 has 15 amino acids. In germline, CDR1 is SGHTA, CDR2 FQGNSA.

This clonotype was seen only a few times. A much larger clone differs from this one at a single base, so this may be a read error. The chain recombines TRBV20-1 with TRBJ1-1, with D maybe TRBD1 (6 bases). The CDR3 length is 15 residues. Germline CDR1 DFQATT, CDR2 SNEGSKA (reference sequence). V lost 5 bases to trimming and J lost 0 bases, with 16 bases between them. The CDR3 coding sequence is TGCAGTGCTGTGACTTTGGGGGCCTTGAACACTGAAGCTTTCTTT. It encodes CSAVTLGALNTEAFF.

This clonotype was observed a handful of times. The gene calls are TRBV27 and TRBJ2-3; D is unresolved. CDR3 length: 10 residues. Trimming stripped 11 bases from V and 6 bases from J, with 9 bases between. In germline, CDR1 is MNHEY, CDR2 SMNVEV (reference sequence). CDR3 amino acids: CAVGSDTQYF. CDR3 nucleotide sequence: TGTGCCGTGGGGTCCGATACGCAGTATTTT.

The chain links TRBV28 to TRBJ2-5; 13 bases align to TRBD2. The CDR3 spans 21 residues. Unmatched junction bases numbered 22, after V lost 5 bases and J lost 4 bases. Germline CDR1 and CDR2: MDHEN and SYDVKM. CDR3 in DNA: TGTGCCAGCAGTCGGAGGGGGAGAACGGAGAGACTAGCGGGGGGTGGAGAGACCCAGTACTTC. Its protein is CASSRRGRTERLAGGGETQYF.

This clonotype was seen ten or more times. V gene TRBV5-8 combines with J gene TRBJ1-2; D is perhaps TRBD1 (5 bases). Deletions cut 1 base from V and 6 bases from J, with 19 bases between. The germline V gene has CDR1 SGHTS and CDR2 YDEGEE. CDR3 size: 16 residues. The DNA for the CDR3 is TGTGCCAGCAGCTTGTCATTGTTTTCGGGACCGAATGGCTACACCTTC. Translation: CASSLSLFSGPNGYTF. The entire variable domain, with the rest obtained from reference TRBV5-8 and TRBJ1-2, is as follows: EAGVTQSPTHLIKTRGQQATLRCSPISGHTSVYWYQQALGLGLQFLLWYDEGEERNRGNFPPRFSGRQFPNYSSELNVNALELEDSALYLCASSLSLFSGPNGYTFGSGTRLTVV.

In regard to this clonotype: A much larger clone differs from this one at a single base, so this may be a read error. The chain uses TRBV5-1 and TRBJ2-7; TRBD1 might be the D (6 bases). Germline V gene sequence: CDR1 SGHRS, CDR2 YFSETQ. The CDR3 is made up of 15 amino acids. This chain's CDR3 is CASSLAGQSSYERYF. CDR3 in DNA: TGCGCCAGCAGCTTGGCCGGACAGAGCTCCTACGAGCGGTACTTC.

This clonotype was observed a few times. The V gene is TRBV27, the J gene TRBJ2-3, with a weak D call TRBD2 (5 bases). Trimming pared 8 bases from V and 0 bases from J, leaving 18 bases between. Germline assignment: CDR1 MNHEY and CDR2 SMNVEV (reference sequence). The CDR3 is 16 residues long. The CDR3 here is CASRMDPLESTDTQYF. The CDR3 DNA is TGTGCCAGCCGGATGGACCCACTAGAGAGCACAGATACGCAGTATTTT.

This clonotype has ten or more counts. The gene calls are TRBV5-1 and TRBJ2-1; 7 bases line up with TRBD2. Germline V gene sequence: CDR1 SGHRS, CDR2 YFSETQ. Trimming cost V 1 base and J 9 bases; bases outside gene matches: 7. The CDR3 has 14 amino acids. The CDR3 is CASSLWEGTGEQFF. CDR3 nucleotides: TGCGCCAGCAGCTTGTGGGAGGGAACTGGTGAGCAGTTCTTC.

This clonotype has a handful of counts. The chain has TRBV6-4 and TRBJ1-2; D gene unclear. Germline CDR1 is MRHNA and CDR2 is SNTAGT. V shed 0 bases and J shed 9 bases, with 20 bases lying between them. CDR3 length: 16 residues. The CDR3 nucleotides are TGTGCCAGCAGTGACTCTACGGCGGCCGCGAGTAATAGCTACACCTTC. Its protein is CASSDSTAAASNSYTF.

This clonotype was seen at least ten times. The V gene is TRBV2, the J gene TRBJ2-1, with D perhaps matching TRBD2 (5 bases). Germline CDR1 reads SNHLY; CDR2 reads FYNNEI. Trimming took 9 bases from V and 6 from J, leaving 15 bases between them. The CDR3 runs to 13 residues. CDR3: CARNPPSGNEQFF. CDR3 bases: TGTGCCAGGAATCCCCCCAGCGGCAATGAGCAGTTCTTC. The variable domain in full, completed from reference TRBV2 and TRBJ2-1, reads EPEVTQTPSHQVTQMGQEVILRCVPISNHLYFYWYRQILGQKVEFLVSFYNNEISEKSEIFDDQFSVERPDGSNFTLKIRSTKLEDSAMYFCARNPPSGNEQFFGPGTRLTVL.

This clonotype has at least ten counts. This chain joins TRBV6-2 or TRBV6-3 and TRBJ2-7; D not resolved. This CDR3 is 14 amino acids long. The V end lost 0 bases, the J end lost 1 base, and 7 bases lay between the germline ends. Per germline, CDR1 MNHEY and CDR2 SVGEGT. The CDR3 protein is CASSYSASSYEQYF. CDR3 nucleotide sequence: TGTGCCAGCAGTTACTCGGCCAGTTCCTACGAGCAGTACTTC.

This clonotype came up many times. The chain uses TRBV13 and TRBJ2-1; D is unresolved. Trimming took 5 bases from V and 4 from J, leaving 6 bases between them. The germline V gene has CDR1 PRHDT and CDR2 FYEKMQ (reference sequence). This CDR3 contains 12 residues. The CDR3 reads CASSQIYNEQFF. The CDR3 DNA reads as TGTGCCAGCAGCCAAATATACAATGAGCAGTTCTTC.

This clonotype was found many times. The rearrangement joins TRBV18 to TRBJ1-1, with a weak D call TRBD1 (6 bases). The V end was cut by 3 bases, the J end by 1 base, with 9 bases between. Per the germline V gene, CDR1 is KGHSH and CDR2 is LQKENI. The CDR3 totals 14 residues. The CDR3 loop is CASSPRTANTEAFF. In nucleotides, the CDR3 is TGTGCCAGCTCACCCAGGACAGCGAACACTGAAGCTTTCTTT.

This clonotype was seen many times. The chain combines TRBV5-6 with TRBJ1-6; tentative D call: TRBD1 (6 bases). Germline CDR1 and CDR2: SGHDT and YYEEEE. V lost 2 bases to trimming and J lost 11 bases, with 11 bases between them. This CDR3 spans 13 amino acids. The CDR3 region has the DNA TGTGCCAGCAGCTTTGGACAGTCGGCACCCCTCCACTTT. Translated, it gives CASSFGQSAPLHF.

In regard to this clonotype: A clone one base away is much larger, so this may be a read error. CDR3 protein: CASSLAGQLNEQFF. The CDR3 DNA sequence: TGTGCCAGCAGCTTAGCGGGACAGCTCAATGAGCAGTTCTTC. The rearrangement links TRBV7-9 to TRBJ2-1; TRBD1 aligns across 7 bases. CDR3 size: 14 residues. V lost 0 bases to trimming and J lost 6 bases; unmatched junction nucleotides: 2. Germline CDR1 SEHNR, CDR2 FQNEAQ (reference sequence).

This clonotype was seen more than once but under ten times. The rearrangement links TRBV4-1 to TRBJ2-5; 7 nucleotides align to TRBD1. Germline values: CDR1 MGHRA, CDR2 YSYEKL. CDR3 length equals 13 residues. Trimming took 5 bases from V and 5 from J; bases not matched to a gene: 5. DNA for the CDR3: TGCGCCAGCAGCTTGACAGGGATTGAGACCCAGTACTTC. Amino acid sequence: CASSLTGIETQYF.

This clonotype turned up a few times. CDR3 nucleotide sequence: TGTGCCAGCAGCTCGGTGGGTCTAGGGCCTGAAGCTTTCTTT. Translated, it gives CASSSVGLGPEAFF. The V call is TRBV7-9, the J call TRBJ1-1, with D uncertain. CDR3 size: 14 residues. Trimming removed 4 bases from V and 6 bases from J, with 15 bases in between. The germline V gene encodes CDR1 SEHNR and CDR2 FQNEAQ (reference sequence). Complete variable domain (other parts from reference TRBV7-9 and TRBJ1-1): DTGVSQNPRHKITKRGQNVTFRCDPISEHNRLYWYRQTLGQGPEFLTYFQNEAQLEKSRLLSDRFSAERPKGSFSTLEIQRTEQGDSAMYLCASSSVGLGPEAFFGQGTRLTVV.

The sample holds many counts of this clonotype. The rearrangement joins TRBV20-1 to TRBJ1-2; 9 nucleotides align to TRBD1. J lost 7 bases, V lost 3 bases, and 9 bases had no gene match. CDR1 is DFQATT and CDR2 is SNEGSKA in the germline V gene (reference sequence). CDR3 length: 14 residues. The CDR3 DNA reads as TGCAGTGCTAGTGGGGACAGGGAAGATTCTGGCTACACCTTC. Translation gives CSASGDREDSGYTF.

This clonotype was detected only a few times. This chain connects TRBV6-6 to TRBJ2-5; no firm D call. The germline V gene encodes CDR1 MNHNY and CDR2 SVGAGI (reference sequence). This CDR3 contains 12 residues. V was pared by 0 bases and J by 14 bases, with 13 bases between. DNA of the CDR3: TGTGCCAGCAGTTACTCTAGCCTGTACCTCTACTTC. This gives the protein CASSYSSLYLYF.

This clonotype was recorded at least ten times. Here the CDR3 DNA reads TGCGCCAGCAGCCCCGGGACAGGGTATGAAAAACTGTTTTTT. Translation gives CASSPGTGYEKLFF. The gene calls are TRBV5-1 and TRBJ1-4; 9 nucleotides agree with TRBD1. The length of the CDR3 is 14 residues. Germline CDR1 is SGHRS and CDR2 is YFSETQ. V shed 4 bases, J shed 6 bases, and the junction held 4 bases outside the gene matches. Supplemented by reference TRBV5-1 and TRBJ1-4, the full variable domain reads KAGVTQTPRYLIKTRGQQVTLSCSPISGHRSVSWYQQTPGQGLQFLFEYFSETQRNKGNFPGRFSGRQFSNSRSEMNVSTLELGDSALYLCASSPGTGYEKLFFGSGTQLSVL.

This clonotype was recorded many times. The chain uses TRBV14 and TRBJ2-5; 9 nucleotides match TRBD2. Unmatched junction bases numbered 4, after V lost 2 bases and J lost 0 bases. This CDR3 region has 16 residues. Looked up from germline, CDR1 is SGHDN and CDR2 is FVKESK. CDR3 sequence reads: CASSQRLAAYQETQYF. In DNA, the CDR3 is TGTGCCAGCAGCCAAAGACTAGCGGCTTACCAAGAGACCCAGTACTTC.

This clonotype was seen only a few times. The chain combines TRBV10-3 with TRBJ2-7; D gene uncertain. The germline gives CDR1 ENHRY, CDR2 SYGVKD. Trimming cost V 2 bases and J 2 bases, with 4 bases left between them. The CDR3 covers 12 residues. The CDR3 here is CAISEKAYEQYF. CDR3 DNA: TGTGCCATCAGTGAGAAAGCCTACGAGCAGTACTTC.

This clonotype was seen ten or more times. The V gene is TRBV9, the J gene TRBJ2-7, with D unclear. Germline CDR1 is SGDLS and CDR2 is YYNGEE. Between the trimmed V and J ends, which lost 0 bases and 0 bases, there was a span of 7 bases. The CDR3 consists of 14 residues. The CDR3 DNA is TGTGCCAGCAGCGTAGGGCAGTCCTCCTACGAGCAGTACTTC. The encoded protein is CASSVGQSSYEQYF.

At least ten counts were recorded for this clonotype. The rearrangement links TRBV6-1 to TRBJ1-1; 7 bases map to TRBD1. After removal of 6 bases from V and 4 bases from J, the junction contained 2 bases not matched to a gene. The CDR3 loop spans 12 amino acids. Germline CDR1 reads MNHNS; CDR2 reads SASEGT. CDR3 bases: TGTGCCAGCAGAAACAGGGGCACTGAAGCTTTCTTT. This codes for CASRNRGTEAFF.

This clonotype was seen many times. The genes are TRBV6-5 and TRBJ1-1; D might be TRBD1 (5 bases). Germline V lookup: CDR1 MNHEY, CDR2 SVGAGI. Trimming stripped 2 bases from V and 6 bases from J, with 10 bases between. The CDR3 is 13 residues long. CDR3 bases: TGTGCCAGCAGTTACGGGGGTTCGGCTGAAGCTTTCTTT. Translating it yields CASSYGGSAEAFF.